Listed below are T cell receptor beta chains from one sample, sequenced in a study of shared clonotypes between healthy human individuals. The protocol was immunoSEQ multiplex PCR, while the TCRdb copy is restricted to in-frame clones and leaves out a portion. The data hold some 690,000 clones, with roughly 91% observed a single time. The specimen was memory CD8+ T cells from PBMCs. These receptors originate from a man younger than 30 in good health. Some clones in this sample may be carry-over from other donors' samples. The CDR3 runs from the conserved cysteine through the conserved F or W.

j_call v_call cdr3_aa
TRBJ1-1 TRBV14 CASSQVFGSRNTEAFF
TRBJ2-5 TRBV7-8 CASSLARGRGETQYF
TRBJ2-1 TRBV10-3 CAITAAGTTSPHEQFF
TRBJ1-2 TRBV20-1 CSIGTRNGYTF
TRBJ1-1 TRBV2 CASRETGTYVNTEAFF
TRBJ2-5 TRBV6-5 CASSSSQRGFGTQYF
TRBJ2-3 TRBV7-3 CASSLTGDTDTQYF
TRBJ1-1 TRBV28 CASSPRRHTEAFF
TRBJ2-7 TRBV27 CASSFGLAGAPSYEQYF
TRBJ2-1 TRBV4-2 CASSQVQTPRINEQFF
TRBJ2-2 TRBV11-2 CASSLGSRHSLNTGELFF
TRBJ1-1 TRBV9 CASSVDDGERGNTEAFF
TRBJ2-2 TRBV7-9 CASSSSPWNTGELFF
TRBJ2-1 TRBV10-3 CAISESNPALGFF
TRBJ2-2 TRBV9 CASSLGGRAGELFF
TRBJ2-2 TRBV6-6 CASSPTSALNTGELFF
TRBJ2-1 TRBV6-6 CASSYSDYNLYNEQFF
TRBJ1-4 TRBV27 CASSFLWEQGDEKLFF
TRBJ1-5 TRBV28 CASSSTGGNQPQHF
TRBJ2-3 TRBV9 CASSVGLSDTQYF
TRBJ1-1 TRBV28 CASSDGTVNTEAFF
TRBJ2-7 TRBV5-4 CASSLAGSRYEQYF
TRBJ2-4 TRBV7-9 CASSGWDERTIAKNIQYF
TRBJ2-7 TRBV5-6 CASSLSYDGRYEQYF
TRBJ2-1 TRBV27 CASSFASGGYNEQFF
TRBJ1-2 TRBV4-3 CASSQEQGAGYGYTF
TRBJ2-7 TRBV14 CASSQDSPYEQYF
TRBJ1-4 TRBV11-2 CASSLESWTATNEKLFF